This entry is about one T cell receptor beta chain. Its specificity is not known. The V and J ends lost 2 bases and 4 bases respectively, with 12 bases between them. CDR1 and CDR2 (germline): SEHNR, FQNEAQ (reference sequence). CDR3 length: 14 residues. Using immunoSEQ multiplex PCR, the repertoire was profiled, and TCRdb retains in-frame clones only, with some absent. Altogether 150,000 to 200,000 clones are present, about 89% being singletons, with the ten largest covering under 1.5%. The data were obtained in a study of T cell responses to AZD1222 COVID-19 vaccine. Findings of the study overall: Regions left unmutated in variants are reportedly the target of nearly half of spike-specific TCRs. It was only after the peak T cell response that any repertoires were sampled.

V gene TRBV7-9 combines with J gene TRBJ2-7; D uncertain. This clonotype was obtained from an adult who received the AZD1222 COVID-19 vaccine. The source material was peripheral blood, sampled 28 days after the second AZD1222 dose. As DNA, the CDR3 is TGTGCCAGCAGCTTATTGGGCAAGACGTACGAGCAGTACTTC. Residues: CASSLLGKTYEQYF.